The 28 T cell receptor beta chains in this list originate from one sample, sequenced in a study of cytomegalovirus exposure and HLA in healthy donors. The PCR ran on 60 Vbeta and 13 Jbeta primers. The table came from immunoSEQ multiplex PCR; TCRdb's copy has only in-frame clones and leaves some out. The table shows hundreds of thousands of clones, with 75% to 80% occurring only once. Material for sequencing was PBMCs. All receptors derive from a man aged 18 to 29 in good health and CMV-seronegative.

J is TRBJ2-5 and V is TRBV5-1; 13 bases line up with TRBD2. Germline V gene lookup returns CDR1 SGHRS and CDR2 YFSETQ. CDR3 length: 15 residues. V shed 5 bases, J shed 5 bases, and the junction held 6 bases outside the gene matches. The CDR3 coding sequence is TGCGCCAGCAGTTCCGGGACTAGCGGGATGGAGACCCAGTACTTC. This sequence encodes CASSSGTSGMETQYF.

This clone has only a few counts. This chain connects TRBV28 to TRBJ1-4, with 8 bases fitting TRBD1. There are 13 residues in the CDR3. Germline assignment: CDR1 MDHEN and CDR2 SYDVKM. With V trimmed by 9 bases and J by 8 bases, 8 bases remained unmatched. Here the CDR3 DNA reads TGTGCCAGTTACCGGACAGGGAGCGAAAAACTGTTTTTT. It is translated as CASYRTGSEKLFF.

This rearrangement joins TRBV10-2 to TRBJ2-2, with TRBD1 matching 9 bases. The length of the CDR3 is 17 residues. Per the germline V gene, CDR1 is WSHSY and CDR2 is SAAADI. The V gene end was trimmed by 2 bases and the J gene end by 3 bases; junction bases not matched to a gene: 7. CDR3: CASSEQTGGADTGELFF. CDR3 nucleotides: TGCGCCAGCAGTGAGCAAACAGGGGGCGCTGACACCGGGGAGCTGTTTTTT.

This sequence joins TRBV11-2 and TRBJ1-3, with D tentatively TRBD1 (5 bases). This CDR3 spans 15 amino acids. CDR1 and CDR2 (germline): SGHAT, FQNNGV. Deletions cut 4 bases from V and 0 bases from J, with 10 bases between. The CDR3 here is CASSSKGPSGNTIYF. The DNA of the CDR3 is TGTGCCAGCAGCTCGAAGGGGCCCTCTGGAAACACCATATATTTT.

The gene calls are TRBV7-2 and TRBJ2-1; the match to TRBD2 covers 7 bases. Germline V gene data show CDR1 as SGHTA and CDR2 as FQGNSA. J gave up 4 bases and V 5 bases, and 11 bases lay outside the gene matches. The CDR3 length is 16 residues. Here the CDR3 DNA reads TGTGCCAGCAGCACCCGGGGGGACCCAAGTTACAATGAGCAGTTCTTC. Its protein product is CASSTRGDPSYNEQFF.

This chain connects TRBV13 to TRBJ2-7, with D hard to call. The CDR3 length is 12 residues. Germline lookup yields CDR1 PRHDT and CDR2 FYEKMQ (reference sequence). V lost 5 bases, J lost 5 bases, and 10 bases lay in between. As DNA, the CDR3 is TGTGCCAGCAGCAGCCGCCTGGACGAGCAGTACTTC. This gives the protein CASSSRLDEQYF.

The chain has TRBV5-6 and TRBJ1-5; D is perhaps TRBD1 (6 bases). The CDR3 totals 14 residues. V was clipped by 0 bases and J by 5 bases, with 9 bases between them. CDR1 and CDR2 from the germline V gene are SGHDT and YYEEEE. In DNA, the CDR3 is TGTGCCAGCAGCTTGGCAGGGGTGGATCAGCCCCAGCATTTT. Translating it yields CASSLAGVDQPQHF.

The rearrangement uses TRBV7-3 and TRBJ2-3; perhaps TRBD1 as D (5 bases). Germline V gene sequence: CDR1 SGHTA, CDR2 FQGTGA. The V end was cut by 3 bases, the J end by 3 bases, with 13 bases between. This CDR3 comprises 15 residues. CDR3 bases: TGTGCCAGCAGCTTGCAGGGTCTGACGACAGATACGCAGTATTTT. Encoded protein: CASSLQGLTTDTQYF.

The chain carries TRBV2 and TRBJ2-7, with 10 positions matching TRBD2. In germline, CDR1 is SNHLY, CDR2 FYNNEI. Trimming cost V 0 bases and J 2 bases; bases outside gene matches: 1. The CDR3 has 15 amino acids. CDR3 coding DNA: TGTGCCAGCAGTGAAGCGCTAGCGGGGGCCTACGAGCAGTACTTC. Amino acid sequence: CASSEALAGAYEQYF. Together with reference TRBV2 and TRBJ2-7, the CDR3 gives the full variable domain: EPEVTQTPSHQVTQMGQEVILRCVPISNHLYFYWYRQILGQKVEFLVSFYNNEISEKSEIFDDQFSVERPDGSNFTLKIRSTKLEDSAMYFCASSEALAGAYEQYFGPGTRLTVT.

This clone has just one count. The genes are TRBV19 and TRBJ2-7; D perhaps matches TRBD2 (6 bases). V dropped 7 bases and J dropped 1 base, with 8 bases sitting between them. Germline V gene sequence: CDR1 LNHDA, CDR2 SQIVND (reference sequence). This CDR3 comprises 12 residues. CDR3 in DNA: TGTGCCAGTATGGGGGGATCCTACGAGCAGTACTTC. Translated: CASMGGSYEQYF. Based on the CDR3 plus reference TRBV19 and TRBJ2-7, the full variable domain is DGGITQSPKYLFRKEGQNVTLSCEQNLNHDAMYWYRQDPGQGLRLIYYSQIVNDFQKGDIAEGYSVSREKKESFPLTVTSAQKNPTAFYLCASMGGSYEQYFGPGTRLTVT.

This clone was seen once. V is TRBV7-3 and J is TRBJ1-5; no reliable D call. The CDR3 has 13 amino acids. Germline V gives CDR1 SGHTA, CDR2 FQGTGA. V gave up 5 bases and J gave up 6 bases, with 11 bases separating them. The CDR3 nucleotides read TGTGCCAGCAGCCCGGAGGGAGGTCAGCCCCAGCATTTT. As protein: CASSPEGGQPQHF.

The chain carries TRBV27 and TRBJ2-3, with a possible D match to TRBD2 (6 bases). The V gene lost 2 bases and the J gene lost 6 bases, with 6 bases spanning the gap. The CDR3 contains 12 residues. The germline CDR1 and CDR2 sequences are MNHEY and SMNVEV (reference sequence). CDR3 in amino acids: CASSLGGDTQYF. Here the CDR3 DNA reads TGTGCCAGCAGTTTAGGGGGGGATACGCAGTATTTT.

This chain uses TRBV7-2 with TRBJ2-6; the match to TRBD1 covers 7 bases. The CDR3 is 18 residues long. The germline V gene has CDR1 SGHTA and CDR2 FQGNSA. With V trimmed by 4 bases and J by 0 bases, 9 bases remained unmatched. CDR3 nucleotides: TGTGCCAGCAGCTACAGCCGGGACAGTCTCTCTGGGGCCAACGTCCTGACTTTC. Protein sequence: CASSYSRDSLSGANVLTF.

The chain joins TRBV5-1 to TRBJ2-5, with TRBD1 as a possible D gene (6 bases). The V gene lost 1 base and the J gene lost 0 bases, with 10 bases spanning the gap. The CDR3 is 15 residues long. The germline V gene has CDR1 SGHRS and CDR2 YFSETQ. The CDR3 spells CASSLTGLYQETQYF. In nucleotides, the CDR3 is TGCGCCAGCAGCTTGACAGGGCTTTACCAAGAGACCCAGTACTTC.

As for this clone: Relative to the germline gene, one junction end is altered; a read error may explain this. This sequence joins TRBV7-9 and TRBJ1-1; D ambiguous. The germline V gene has CDR1 SEHNR and CDR2 FQNEAQ (reference sequence). CDR3 length equals 17 residues. The CDR3 sequence is CSSSFASGGLVSTEAFF. DNA for the CDR3: TGTTCCAGCAGCTTCGCGTCGGGAGGATTAGTTAGCACTGAAGCTTTCTTT. Combining the CDR3 with reference TRBV7-9 and TRBJ1-1 gives the whole variable domain DTGVSQNPRHKITKRGQNVTFRCDPISEHNRLYWYRQTLGQGPEFLTYFQNEAQLEKSRLLSDRFSAERPKGSFSTLEIQRTEQGDSAMYLCSSSFASGGLVSTEAFFGQGTRLTVV.

V and J are TRBV5-6 and TRBJ2-1; 8 bases map to TRBD2. V lost 4 bases, J lost 6 bases, and 15 bases stayed unmatched. CDR3 length: 17 residues. Germline V gene sequence: CDR1 SGHDT, CDR2 YYEEEE. This CDR3 is CASSLLDGGGYGNEQFF. The DNA of the CDR3 is TGTGCCAGCAGCCTCTTGGACGGCGGGGGGTACGGCAATGAGCAGTTCTTC. The full variable domain, completed using reference TRBV5-6 and TRBJ2-1, is DAGVTQSPTHLIKTRGQQVTLRCSPKSGHDTVSWYQQALGQGPQFIFQYYEEEERQRGNFPDRFSGHQFPNYSSELNVNALLLGDSALYLCASSLLDGGGYGNEQFFGPGTRLTVL.

This clone came up once. The chain couples TRBV7-2 to TRBJ2-7, with TRBD2 identical over 8 bases. Losses at the gene ends were 6 bases for V and 0 bases for J; bases not matched to a gene: 7. Germline CDR1 is SGHTA and CDR2 is FQGNSA. The CDR3 runs 15 residues. CDR3 nucleotide sequence: TGTGCCAGCAGATCTCCGGGACTAGGCTCCTACGAGCAGTACTTC. Encoded protein: CASRSPGLGSYEQYF.

The chain combines TRBV7-2 with TRBJ2-1; 8 bases are a match to TRBD2. Germline V gives CDR1 SGHTA, CDR2 FQGNSA. CDR3 size: 16 residues. V was pared by 1 base and J by 0 bases, with 2 bases of the junction left unmatched. This chain's CDR3 is CASSLVSGVSYNEQFF. The DNA for the CDR3 is TGTGCCAGCAGCTTAGTTAGCGGGGTCTCCTACAATGAGCAGTTCTTC.

The genes are TRBV7-3 and TRBJ2-1, with 7 bases identical to TRBD1. The V gene end was trimmed by 1 base and the J gene end by 2 bases; junction bases not matched to a gene: 5. The length of the CDR3 is 16 residues. CDR1 and CDR2 (germline): SGHTA, FQGTGA. CDR3 region: CASSLRGQQTYNEQFF. DNA of the CDR3: TGTGCCAGCAGCTTAAGGGGACAGCAGACCTACAATGAGCAGTTCTTC.

The gene calls are TRBV7-2 and TRBJ1-5; tentatively, D is TRBD1 (5 bases). Germline V gives CDR1 SGHTA, CDR2 FQGNSA. Deletions cut 5 bases from V and 3 bases from J, with 14 bases between. The CDR3 consists of 15 residues. The DNA of the CDR3 is TGTGCCAGCAGCATCGGACAAGTACCCAATCAGCCCCAGCATTTT. The encoded protein is CASSIGQVPNQPQHF.

The chain uses TRBV7-9 and TRBJ1-5, with 10 bases identical to TRBD1. J gave up 2 bases and V 5 bases, and 3 bases lay outside the gene matches. CDR1 SEHNR and CDR2 FQNEAQ come from the germline V gene (reference sequence). This CDR3 region has 15 residues. The CDR3 DNA reads TGTGCCAGCAGCACCGGGACAGGGGGCAATCAGCCCCAGCATTTT. This codes for CASSTGTGGNQPQHF.

The J gene is TRBJ1-4, the V gene TRBV9; 11 bases fit TRBD1. The V gene's germline CDR1 is SGDLS and CDR2 YYNGEE. J was trimmed by 7 bases and V by 4 bases; bases with no gene match: 3. This CDR3 region has 14 residues. The CDR3 DNA reads as TGTGCCAGCAGCTCCGGACAGGGGGCTGAAAAACTGTTTTTT. It specifies CASSSGQGAEKLFF.

The V gene is TRBV6-5, the J gene TRBJ1-1; 11 bases are a match to TRBD1. V shed 6 bases and J 4 bases; nucleotides not matched to a gene: 7. The CDR3 loop spans 15 amino acids. Germline V CDR1 and CDR2: MNHEY, SVGAGI. CDR3: CASRGTGGAGTEAFF. CDR3 sequence (DNA): TGTGCCAGCAGGGGGACAGGGGGAGCAGGCACTGAAGCTTTCTTT.

This chain uses TRBV5-1 with TRBJ2-4, with D perhaps TRBD2 (5 bases). V lost 2 bases, J lost 8 bases, and 23 bases lay in between. In germline, CDR1 is SGHRS, CDR2 YFSETQ. This CDR3 is built from 17 residues. CDR3: CASSLSGSSGGGDIQYF. DNA for the CDR3: TGCGCCAGCAGCTTATCCGGATCGAGCGGAGGAGGAGACATTCAGTACTTC.

The V gene is TRBV7-3, the J gene TRBJ1-2, with 9 nucleotides matching TRBD1. This CDR3 is 15 amino acids long. CDR1 is SGHTA, CDR2 FQGTGA, per germline. J lost 8 bases, V lost 3 bases, and 10 bases had no gene match. CDR3 sequence: CASSLSTDRGQGYTF. In DNA, the CDR3 is TGTGCCAGCAGCTTGAGTACGGACAGGGGTCAGGGCTACACCTTC.

This clone has just a few counts. The chain combines TRBV19 with TRBJ2-7; 10 bases are shared with TRBD2. Germline CDR1 and CDR2: LNHDA and SQIVND (reference sequence). This CDR3 is built from 14 residues. V dropped 6 bases and J dropped 2; count of bases not matched to a gene: 4. This CDR3 is CASSKREGPYEQYF. The CDR3 bases are TGTGCCAGTAGCAAGCGGGAGGGCCCCTACGAGCAGTACTTC. Combining the CDR3 with reference TRBV19 and TRBJ2-7 gives the whole variable domain DGGITQSPKYLFRKEGQNVTLSCEQNLNHDAMYWYRQDPGQGLRLIYYSQIVNDFQKGDIAEGYSVSREKKESFPLTVTSAQKNPTAFYLCASSKREGPYEQYFGPGTRLTVT.

The V call is TRBV2, the J call TRBJ1-5; 8 nucleotides match TRBD1. This CDR3 is 17 amino acids long. Per the germline V gene, CDR1 is SNHLY and CDR2 is FYNNEI. Unmatched junction bases numbered 9, after V lost 3 bases and J lost 2 bases. Here the CDR3 reads CASSEGRGRKGNQPQHF. CDR3 DNA sequence: TGTGCCAGCAGTGAGGGCAGGGGGCGAAAGGGCAATCAGCCCCAGCATTTT. The full variable domain, its missing parts supplied by reference TRBV2 and TRBJ1-5, is EPEVTQTPSHQVTQMGQEVILRCVPISNHLYFYWYRQILGQKVEFLVSFYNNEISEKSEIFDDQFSVERPDGSNFTLKIRSTKLEDSAMYFCASSEGRGRKGNQPQHFGDGTRLSIL.

This chain links TRBV7-2 with TRBJ1-6; perhaps TRBD1 as D (6 bases). This CDR3 contains 15 residues. V lost 7 bases to trimming and J lost 7 bases, with 17 bases between them. Germline V gene lookup returns CDR1 SGHTA and CDR2 FQGNSA. The CDR3 DNA is TGTGCCAGCACCTCGCTGGGGGCGGGCAATTCACCCCTCCACTTT. Translated, it gives CASTSLGAGNSPLHF.